The 2 T cell receptor beta chains below all came from one sample that was sequenced in a study of T-cell reconstitution after alpha-beta-depleted transplantation in children. Unique molecular identifiers featured in how the TCRbeta library was prepared. MiXCR, run by TCRdb on the PCR reads, gives a single entry per CDR3 protein. The profile shows fewer than 350,000 distinct CDR3 sequences, 10% of them singletons. This sample comprised PBMCs, obtained before TCRalphabeta/CD19-depleted stem cell transplant. The receptors were sampled from a boy under two years old with acute myeloid leukemia, due to receive a stem cell transplant.

This clonotype was found many times. The V call is TRBV5-1, the J call TRBJ1-5; no firm D call. This CDR3 region has 13 residues. Trimming shortened V by 0 bases and J by 6 bases, and 7 bases separated the two germline ends. Germline CDR1 and CDR2: SGHRS and YFSETQ. CDR3 nucleotide sequence: TGCGCCAGCAGCTTGGAAAATGCTCAGCCCCAGCATTTT. This sequence encodes CASSLENAQPQHF.

This clonotype has ten or more counts. V is TRBV20-1 and J is TRBJ2-3; TRBD2 aligns across 8 bases. CDR3 length: 15 amino acids. V dropped 2 bases and J dropped 2; count of bases not matched to a gene: 6. Germline V CDR1 and CDR2: DFQATT, SNEGSKA (reference sequence). CDR3 bases: TGCAGTGCTAGATCCGGGACTAGGTTCACAGATACGCAGTATTTT. The encoded protein is CSARSGTRFTDTQYF.